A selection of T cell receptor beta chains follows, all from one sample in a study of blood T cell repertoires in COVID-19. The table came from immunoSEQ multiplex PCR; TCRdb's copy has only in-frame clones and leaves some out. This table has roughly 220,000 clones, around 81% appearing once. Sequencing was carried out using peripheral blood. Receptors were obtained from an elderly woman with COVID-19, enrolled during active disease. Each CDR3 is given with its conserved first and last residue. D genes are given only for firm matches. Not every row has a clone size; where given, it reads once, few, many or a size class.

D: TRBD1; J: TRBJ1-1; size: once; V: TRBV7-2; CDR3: CASSRDRDTEAFF; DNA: TGTGCCAGCAGCCGTGACAGGGACACTGAAGCTTTCTTT
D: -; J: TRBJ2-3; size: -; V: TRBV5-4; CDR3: CASSLIQAASDTQYF; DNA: TGTGCCAGCAGCTTGATTCAAGCGGCCTCAGATACGCAGTATTTT
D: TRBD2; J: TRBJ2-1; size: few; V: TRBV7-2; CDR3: CASSLAGGYYNEQFF; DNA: TGTGCCAGCAGCCTCGCGGGAGGCTATTACAATGAGCAGTTCTTC
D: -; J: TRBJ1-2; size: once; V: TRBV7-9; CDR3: CASSLGDRYGYTF; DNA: TGTGCCAGCAGCCTCGGAGACCGCTATGGCTACACCTTC
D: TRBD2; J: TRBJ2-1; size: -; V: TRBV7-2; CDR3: CASSYSGRADNEQFF; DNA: TGTGCCAGCAGTTACAGCGGGAGGGCGGACAATGAGCAGTTCTTC
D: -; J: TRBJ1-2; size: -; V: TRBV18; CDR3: CASSPTRERTVDGYTF; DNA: TGTGCCAGCTCACCGACAAGGGAACGGACAGTGGATGGCTACACCTTC
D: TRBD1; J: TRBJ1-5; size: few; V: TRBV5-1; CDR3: CASSSTGTDQPQHF; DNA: TGCGCCAGCAGCTCGACAGGGACGGATCAGCCCCAGCATTTT
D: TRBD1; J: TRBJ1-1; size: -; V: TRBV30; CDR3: CAWDRASTEAFF; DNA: TGTGCCTGGGACAGGGCAAGCACTGAAGCTTTCTTT
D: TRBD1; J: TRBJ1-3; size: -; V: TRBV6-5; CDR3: CASRLTGAGNTIYF; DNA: TGTGCCAGCAGACTAACAGGGGCTGGAAACACCATATATTTT
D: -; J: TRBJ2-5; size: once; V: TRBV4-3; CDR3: CASSPSYRETQYF; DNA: TGCGCCAGCAGCCCTTCCTACAGGGAGACCCAGTACTTC
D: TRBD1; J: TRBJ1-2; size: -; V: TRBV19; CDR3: CASNGPGQGFGYTF; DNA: TGTGCCAGTAACGGACCGGGACAGGGGTTTGGCTACACCTTC
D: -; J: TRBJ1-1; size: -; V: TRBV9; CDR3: CASSPREGSTEAFF; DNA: TGTGCCAGCAGCCCACGAGAGGGTTCCACTGAAGCTTTCTTT
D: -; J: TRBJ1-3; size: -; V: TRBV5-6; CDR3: CASSSGAGNTIYF; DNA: TGTGCCAGCAGCTCGGGGGCTGGAAACACCATATATTTT
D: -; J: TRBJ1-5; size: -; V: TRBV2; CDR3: CASSTGSNQPQHF; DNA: TGTGCCAGTTCAACGGGAAGCAATCAGCCCCAGCATTTT
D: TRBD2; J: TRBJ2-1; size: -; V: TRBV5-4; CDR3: CASSRGLAGGNEQFF; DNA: TGTGCCAGCAGTCGCGGACTAGCGGGAGGTAATGAGCAGTTCTTC
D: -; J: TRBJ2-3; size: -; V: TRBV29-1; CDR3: CSVDRVRTDTQYF; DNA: TGCAGCGTTGACAGGGTACGCACAGATACGCAGTATTTT
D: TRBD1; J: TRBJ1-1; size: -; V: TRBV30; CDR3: CAWSPKQGQNTEAFF; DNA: TGTGCCTGGAGTCCCAAACAGGGGCAGAACACTGAAGCTTTCTTT
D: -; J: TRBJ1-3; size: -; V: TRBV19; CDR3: CASSVQSGTRGNTIYF; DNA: TGTGCCAGTAGTGTCCAGTCAGGGACACGGGGAAACACCATATATTTT
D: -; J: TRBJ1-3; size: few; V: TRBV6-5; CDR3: CASSYSSGLSGNTIYF; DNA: TGTGCCAGCAGTTACTCATCTGGGCTATCTGGAAACACCATATATTTT
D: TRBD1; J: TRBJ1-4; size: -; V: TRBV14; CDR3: CASSQAQGAGEKLFF; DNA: TGTGCCAGCAGCCAAGCCCAGGGGGCTGGCGAAAAACTGTTTTTT
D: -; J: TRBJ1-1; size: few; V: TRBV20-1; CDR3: CSASGYGRQAFGAFF; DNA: TGCAGTGCTAGTGGATACGGCAGGCAGGCTTTCGGAGCTTTCTTT
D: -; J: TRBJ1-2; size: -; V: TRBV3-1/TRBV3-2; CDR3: CASSQDRGVQAYVRGYTF; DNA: TGTGCCAGCAGCCAAGATCGAGGAGTTCAAGCCTACGTTAGGGGCTACACCTTC
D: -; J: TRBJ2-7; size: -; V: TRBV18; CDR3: CASSPGDIGYEQYF; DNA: TGTGCCAGCTCACCGGGGGACATCGGGTACGAGCAGTACTTC
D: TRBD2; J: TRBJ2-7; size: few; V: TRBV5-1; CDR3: CASSPLGLAGTSEQYF; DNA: TGCGCCAGCAGCCCCCTGGGACTAGCGGGAACATCCGAGCAGTACTTC